These T cell receptor beta chains were read from a single sample in a study of tumor and adjacent non-tumor tissue in lung cancer. TCRdb reprocessed the multiplex PCR reads with MiXCR, giving one entry per CDR3 protein. Of 100,000 to 150,000 distinct CDR3 sequences listed, approximately 71% were seen once; the top ten hold about 13%. Sequenced sample: lung tumor tissue. These receptor sequences come from a man aged 30-40 years with non-small cell lung cancer. CDR3s include the opening cysteine and the closing phenylalanine or tryptophan. A D gene is named only where the DNA matches it firmly. A row's size may be missing; if present it is once, few, many or a size class.

clone_size,v_call,d_call,j_call,cdr3_aa,cdr3_nt
few,TRBV4-2,.,TRBJ2-5,CVSSQLQAQETQYF,TGTGTCAGCAGCCAATTACAAGCCCAAGAGACCCAGTACTTC
many,TRBV4-2,.,TRBJ2-2,CASSQVVTGELFF,TGTGCCAGCAGCCAAGTAGTTACCGGGGAGCTGTTTTTT
.,TRBV11-2,.,TRBJ2-2,CASGVLRAGRTGELFF,TGTGCCAGCGGCGTATTGCGGGCAGGGCGAACGGGGGAGCTGTTTTTT
many,TRBV12-3/TRBV12-4,.,TRBJ1-2,CASSLKGRNGYTF,TGTGCCAGCAGTTTAAAAGGGAGAAATGGCTACACCTTC
many,TRBV10-3,.,TRBJ2-7,CAISEPPSGDSYEQYF,TGTGCCATCAGTGAGCCCCCCTCCGGGGACTCTTACGAGCAGTACTTC
many,TRBV4-3,.,TRBJ2-5,CASSPQGGTGETQYF,TGCGCCAGCAGCCCCCAGGGGGGGACAGGAGAGACCCAGTACTTC
.,TRBV5-4,.,TRBJ1-4,CESSLGGARNEKLFF,TGTGAAAGCAGCTTGGGTGGGGCCCGAAATGAAAAACTGTTTTTT
.,TRBV6-2/TRBV6-3,.,TRBJ1-4,CVSRMGQGSATNEKLFF,TGTGTCAGCAGAATGGGACAAGGAAGTGCAACTAATGAAAAACTGTTTTTT
.,TRBV20-1,TRBD2,TRBJ2-3,CSASTGTSGGEITDTQYF,TGCAGTGCTTCGACCGGGACTAGCGGGGGGGAAATCACAGATACGCAGTATTTT
.,TRBV11-2,.,TRBJ2-2,CASSRQVSTGELFF,TGTGCCAGCAGCCGTCAGGTGAGTACCGGGGAGCTGTTTTTT
.,TRBV11-1,.,TRBJ2-2,CASSLGLGELFF,TGTGCCAGCAGCCTGGGGCTAGGGGAGCTGTTTTTT
few,TRBV7-9,.,TRBJ2-1,CASSLGRDNEQFF,TGTGCCAGCAGCTTAGGCAGAGACAATGAGCAGTTCTTC
.,TRBV4-3,TRBD1,TRBJ1-1,CASSLLDRSNTEAFF,TGCGCCAGCAGCCTTCTGGACAGGAGTAACACTGAAGCTTTCTTT
many,TRBV6-5,.,TRBJ1-1,CASSRNLGLMNTEAFF,TGTGCCAGCAGTCGAAACTTGGGGTTAATGAACACTGAAGCTTTCTTT
.,TRBV20-1,TRBD1,TRBJ1-1,CSARQGQWWTEAFF,TGTAGTGCTAGACAGGGCCAATGGTGGACTGAAGCTTTCTTT
.,TRBV4-1,.,TRBJ1-2,CASNRETSKYGYTF,TGCGCCAGCAACCGGGAGACCTCTAAGTATGGCTACACCTTC
many,TRBV20-1,.,TRBJ2-5,CSASRDPEETQYF,TGCAGTGCTAGCCGGGATCCCGAAGAGACCCAGTACTTC
.,TRBV27,.,TRBJ1-1,CAIQGSAEAFF,TGTGCCATCCAGGGGTCGGCTGAAGCTTTCTTT
.,TRBV25-1,.,TRBJ2-2,CASSTGRADGELFF,TGTGCCAGCAGCACAGGAAGGGCGGACGGGGAGCTGTTTTTT
.,TRBV6-6,TRBD2,TRBJ2-3,CASSPWVAGGLDTDTQYF,TGTGCCAGCAGCCCCTGGGTAGCGGGGGGGCTGGACACAGATACACAGTATTTT
many,TRBV28,TRBD1,TRBJ1-1,CASSFTGQGRAFF,TGTGCCAGCAGTTTTACCGGACAGGGCCGGGCTTTCTTT
.,TRBV4-2,TRBD2,TRBJ2-5,CASCQDQATSGGHQETQYF,TGTGCCAGCTGCCAAGATCAAGCGACTAGCGGGGGGCATCAAGAGACCCAGTACTTC